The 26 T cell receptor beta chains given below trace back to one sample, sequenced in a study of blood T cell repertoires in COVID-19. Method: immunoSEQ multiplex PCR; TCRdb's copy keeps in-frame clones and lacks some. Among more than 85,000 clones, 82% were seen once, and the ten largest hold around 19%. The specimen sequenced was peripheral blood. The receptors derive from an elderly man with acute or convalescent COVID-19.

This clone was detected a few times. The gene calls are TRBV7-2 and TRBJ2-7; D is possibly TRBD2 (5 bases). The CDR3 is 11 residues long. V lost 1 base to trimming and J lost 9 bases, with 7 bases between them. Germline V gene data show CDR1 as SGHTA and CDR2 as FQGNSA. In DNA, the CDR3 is TGTGCCAGCAGCTTAGTGGGGAGGCAGTACTTC. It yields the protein CASSLVGRQYF. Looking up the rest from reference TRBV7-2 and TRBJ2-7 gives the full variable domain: GAGVSQSPSNKVTEKGKDVELRCDPISGHTALYWYRQSLGQGLEFLIYFQGNSAPDKSGLPSDRFSAERTGGSVSTLTIQRTQQEDSAVYLCASSLVGRQYFGPGTRLTVT.

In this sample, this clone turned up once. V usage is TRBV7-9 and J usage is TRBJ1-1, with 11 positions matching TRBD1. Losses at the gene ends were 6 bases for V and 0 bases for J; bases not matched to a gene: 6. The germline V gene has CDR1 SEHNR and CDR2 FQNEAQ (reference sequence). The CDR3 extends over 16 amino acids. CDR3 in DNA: TGTGCCAGCAGTTCCGGGACAGGGGGAATGAACACTGAAGCTTTCTTT. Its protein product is CASSSGTGGMNTEAFF.

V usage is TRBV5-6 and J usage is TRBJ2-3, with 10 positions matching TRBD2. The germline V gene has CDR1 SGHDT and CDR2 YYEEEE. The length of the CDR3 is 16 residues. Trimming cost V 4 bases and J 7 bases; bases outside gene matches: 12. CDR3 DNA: TGTGCCAGCAGCGGGAAGGCTAGCGGGGGAGCTTATACGCAGTATTTT. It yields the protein CASSGKASGGAYTQYF.

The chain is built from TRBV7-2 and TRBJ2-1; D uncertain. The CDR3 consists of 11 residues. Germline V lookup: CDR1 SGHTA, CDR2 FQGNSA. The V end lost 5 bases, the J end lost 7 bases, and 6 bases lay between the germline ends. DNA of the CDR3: TGTGCCAGCAGCCCTATTAATGAGCAGTTCTTC. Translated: CASSPINEQFF.

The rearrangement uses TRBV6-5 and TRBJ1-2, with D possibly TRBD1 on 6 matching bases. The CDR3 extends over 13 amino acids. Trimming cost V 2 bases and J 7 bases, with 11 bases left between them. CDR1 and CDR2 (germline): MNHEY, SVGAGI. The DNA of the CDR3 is TGTGCCAGCAGTTACCCACAGGGTGGTGGCTACACCTTC. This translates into CASSYPQGGGYTF.

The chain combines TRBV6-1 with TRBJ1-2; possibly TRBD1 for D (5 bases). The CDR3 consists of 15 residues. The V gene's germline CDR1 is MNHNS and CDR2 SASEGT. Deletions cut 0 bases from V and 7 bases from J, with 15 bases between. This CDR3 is CASSEAPTAWSGYTF. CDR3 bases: TGTGCCAGCAGTGAAGCGCCGACAGCTTGGAGTGGCTACACCTTC.

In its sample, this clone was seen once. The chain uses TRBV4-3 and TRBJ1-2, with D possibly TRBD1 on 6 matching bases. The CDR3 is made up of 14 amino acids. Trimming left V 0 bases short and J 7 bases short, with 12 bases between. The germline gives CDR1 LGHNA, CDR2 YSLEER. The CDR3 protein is CASSQEGGAGGYTF. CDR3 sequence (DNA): TGCGCCAGCAGCCAAGAGGGGGGGGCTGGTGGCTACACCTTC.

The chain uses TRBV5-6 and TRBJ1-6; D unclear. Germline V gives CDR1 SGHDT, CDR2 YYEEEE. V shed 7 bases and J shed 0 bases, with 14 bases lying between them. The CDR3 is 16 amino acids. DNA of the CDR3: TGTGCCAGCGAGGCGATTTCCAGCTCCTATAATTCACCCCTCCACTTT. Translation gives CASEAISSSYNSPLHF.

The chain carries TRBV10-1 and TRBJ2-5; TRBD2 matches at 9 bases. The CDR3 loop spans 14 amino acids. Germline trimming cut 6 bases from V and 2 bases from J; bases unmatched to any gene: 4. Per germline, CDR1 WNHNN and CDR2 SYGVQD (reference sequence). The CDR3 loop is CASSGGGVQETQYF. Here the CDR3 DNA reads TGCGCCAGCAGCGGCGGGGGGGTACAAGAGACCCAGTACTTC.

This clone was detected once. In DNA, the CDR3 is TGTGCCAGCAGTTCAAGGACTAGCCCTCCCTACGAGCAGTACTTC. Its protein is CASSSRTSPPYEQYF. The rearrangement uses TRBV27 and TRBJ2-7; 8 positions match TRBD2. Per the germline V gene, CDR1 is MNHEY and CDR2 is SMNVEV (reference sequence). CDR3 length: 15 amino acids. V was pared by 4 bases and J by 2 bases, with 7 bases of the junction left unmatched.

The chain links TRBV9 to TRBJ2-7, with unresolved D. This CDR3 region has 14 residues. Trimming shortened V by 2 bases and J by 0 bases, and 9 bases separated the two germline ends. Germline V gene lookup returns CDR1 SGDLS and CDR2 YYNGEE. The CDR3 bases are TGTGCCAGCAGCGTCATCCCCAGCTCCTACGAGCAGTACTTC. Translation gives CASSVIPSSYEQYF.

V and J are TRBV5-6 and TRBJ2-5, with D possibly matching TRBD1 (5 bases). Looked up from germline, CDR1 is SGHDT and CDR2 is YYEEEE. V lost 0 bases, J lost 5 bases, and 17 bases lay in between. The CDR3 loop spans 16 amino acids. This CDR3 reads CASSLETDKRWETQYF. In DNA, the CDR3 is TGTGCCAGCAGCTTGGAGACGGACAAGCGTTGGGAGACCCAGTACTTC.

The DNA of the CDR3 is TGCGCCAGCAGCCAGATCGGGGGGGCTAATCAGCCCCAGCATTTT. Protein sequence: CASSQIGGANQPQHF. This chain connects TRBV4-3 to TRBJ1-5; D is perhaps TRBD1 (6 bases). V lost 3 bases to trimming and J lost 4 bases, with 13 bases between them. The CDR3 extends over 15 amino acids. Per germline, CDR1 LGHNA and CDR2 YSLEER.

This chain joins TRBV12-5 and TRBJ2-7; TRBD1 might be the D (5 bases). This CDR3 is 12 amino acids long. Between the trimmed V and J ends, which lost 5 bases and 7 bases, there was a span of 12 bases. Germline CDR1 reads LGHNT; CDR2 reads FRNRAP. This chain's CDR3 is CASGLGVGEQYF. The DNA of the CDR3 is TGTGCTAGTGGTCTAGGGGTGGGAGAGCAGTACTTC. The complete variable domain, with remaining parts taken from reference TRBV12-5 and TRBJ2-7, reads DARVTQTPRHKVTEMGQEVTMRCQPILGHNTVFWYRQTMMQGLELLAYFRNRAPLDDSGMPKDRFSAEMPDATLATLKIQPSEPRDSAVYFCASGLGVGEQYFGPGTRLTVT.

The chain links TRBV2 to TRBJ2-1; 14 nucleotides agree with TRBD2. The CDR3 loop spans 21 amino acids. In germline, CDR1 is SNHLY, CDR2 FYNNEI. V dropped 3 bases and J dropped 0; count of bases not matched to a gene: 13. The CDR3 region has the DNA TGTGCCAGCAGTGACCCTCGGACTAGCGGGGGGCTCCGGAGCTCCTACAATGAGCAGTTCTTC. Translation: CASSDPRTSGGLRSSYNEQFF.

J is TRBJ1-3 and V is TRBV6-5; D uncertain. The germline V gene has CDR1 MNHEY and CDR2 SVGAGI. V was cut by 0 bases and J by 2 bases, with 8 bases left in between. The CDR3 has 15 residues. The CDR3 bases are TGTGCCAGCAGTTACTCGAGGAGCACTGGAAACACCATATATTTT. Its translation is CASSYSRSTGNTIYF.

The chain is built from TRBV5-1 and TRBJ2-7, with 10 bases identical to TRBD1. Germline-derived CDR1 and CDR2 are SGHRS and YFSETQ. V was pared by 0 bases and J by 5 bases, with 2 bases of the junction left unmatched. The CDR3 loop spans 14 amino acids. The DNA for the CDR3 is TGCGCCAGCAGCTTGGGACAGGGGGCTAACGAGCAGTACTTC. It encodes CASSLGQGANEQYF.

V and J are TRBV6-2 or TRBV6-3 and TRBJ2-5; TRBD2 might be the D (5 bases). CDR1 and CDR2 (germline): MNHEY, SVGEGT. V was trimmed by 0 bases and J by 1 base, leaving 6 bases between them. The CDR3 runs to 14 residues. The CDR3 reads CASSYSSVQETQYF. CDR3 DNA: TGTGCCAGCAGTTACTCTAGCGTCCAAGAGACCCAGTACTTC.

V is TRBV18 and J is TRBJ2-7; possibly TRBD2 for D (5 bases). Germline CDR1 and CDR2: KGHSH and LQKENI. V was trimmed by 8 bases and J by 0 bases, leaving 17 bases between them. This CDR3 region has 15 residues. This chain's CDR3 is CASTNGLSSSYEQYF. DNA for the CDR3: TGTGCCAGCACAAACGGACTGTCGAGCTCCTACGAGCAGTACTTC. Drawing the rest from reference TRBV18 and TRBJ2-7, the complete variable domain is NAGVMQNPRHLVRRRGQEARLRCSPMKGHSHVYWYRQLPEEGLKFMVYLQKENIIDESGMPKERFSAEFPKEGPSILRIQQVVRGDSAAYFCASTNGLSSSYEQYFGPGTRLTVT.

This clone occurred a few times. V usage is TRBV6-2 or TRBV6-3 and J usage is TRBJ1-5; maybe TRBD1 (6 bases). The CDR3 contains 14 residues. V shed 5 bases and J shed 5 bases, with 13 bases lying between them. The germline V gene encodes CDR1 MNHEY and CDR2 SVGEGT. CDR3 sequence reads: CASSPLQGHQPQHF. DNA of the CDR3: TGTGCCAGCAGTCCGCTGCAGGGGCATCAGCCCCAGCATTTT.

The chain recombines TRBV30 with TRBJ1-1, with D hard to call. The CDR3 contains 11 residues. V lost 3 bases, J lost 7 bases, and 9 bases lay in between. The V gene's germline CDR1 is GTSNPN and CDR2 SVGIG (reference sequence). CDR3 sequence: CAWRFLFEAFF. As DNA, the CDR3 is TGTGCCTGGAGGTTTCTGTTTGAAGCTTTCTTT.

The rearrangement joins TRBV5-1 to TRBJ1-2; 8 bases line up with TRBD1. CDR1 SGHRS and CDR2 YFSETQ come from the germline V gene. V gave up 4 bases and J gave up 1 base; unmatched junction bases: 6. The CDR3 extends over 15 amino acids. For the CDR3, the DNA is TGCGCCAGCAGCCCCAATGGACAGGGTAACTATGGCTACACCTTC. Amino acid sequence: CASSPNGQGNYGYTF.

CDR3 residues: CASSQAKQLEAFF. In DNA, the CDR3 is TGCGCCAGCAGCCAAGCAAAACAGCTTGAAGCTTTCTTT. The chain employs TRBV4-3 and TRBJ1-1; D unresolved. Trimming cost V 1 base and J 7 bases, with 10 bases left between them. There are 13 residues in the CDR3. CDR1 is LGHNA and CDR2 is YSLEER in the germline V gene.

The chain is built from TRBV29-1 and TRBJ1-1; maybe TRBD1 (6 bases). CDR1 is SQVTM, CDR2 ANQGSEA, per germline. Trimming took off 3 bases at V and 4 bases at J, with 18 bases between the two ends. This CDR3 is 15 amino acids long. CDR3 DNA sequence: TGCAGCGTTGAGAACCTACAGGGTTTAGGCACTGAAGCTTTCTTT. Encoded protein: CSVENLQGLGTEAFF.

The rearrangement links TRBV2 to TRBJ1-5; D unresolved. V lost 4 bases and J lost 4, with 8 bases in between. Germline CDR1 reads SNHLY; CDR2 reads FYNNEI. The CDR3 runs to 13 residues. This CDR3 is CASSATANQPQHF. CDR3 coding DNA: TGTGCCAGCAGTGCTACAGCAAATCAGCCCCAGCATTTT.

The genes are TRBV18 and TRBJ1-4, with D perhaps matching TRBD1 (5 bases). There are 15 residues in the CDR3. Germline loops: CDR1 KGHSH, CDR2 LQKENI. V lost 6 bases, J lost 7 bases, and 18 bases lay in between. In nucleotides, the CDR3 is TGTGCCAGCTCTCGGGACTACGGGGAGGGTGAAAAACTGTTTTTT. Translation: CASSRDYGEGEKLFF.